The 18 T cell receptor beta chains in this list originate from one sample, sequenced in a study of T cell repertoires in cytomegalovirus infection. For these receptors, no antigen is known. TCRdb recomputed calls from the reads with MiXCR, one row per CDR3 protein. The repertoire includes about 770,000 distinct CDR3 sequences, 25% to 30% of them detected once, and roughly 14% sits in the top ten. Here the sequenced sample was cultured CD8+ T cells from PBMCs, taken from culture after CMV antigen stimulation. The receptors stem from a human donor in good health (CMV status not recorded). Some clones in this sample may be carry-over from other donors' samples.

This clonotype occurred many times. This chain uses TRBV7-2 with TRBJ2-1; possible D gene TRBD1, 5 bases. The ends were cut back, 2 bases at V and 1 base at J, with 18 bases in the middle. The germline V gene has CDR1 SGHTA and CDR2 FQGNSA. The CDR3 is made up of 18 amino acids. In DNA, the CDR3 is TGTGCCAGCAGCTTAAAGTCAGGCAGGGTTGAATCCTACAATGAGCAGTTCTTC. This encodes CASSLKSGRVESYNEQFF. Full variable domain (rest looked up from reference TRBV7-2 and TRBJ2-1): GAGVSQSPSNKVTEKGKDVELRCDPISGHTALYWYRQSLGQGLEFLIYFQGNSAPDKSGLPSDRFSAERTGGSVSTLTIQRTQQEDSAVYLCASSLKSGRVESYNEQFFGPGTRLTVL.

A few counts support this clonotype. This chain connects TRBV12-3 or TRBV12-4 to TRBJ2-5; D is unclear. V lost 3 bases and J 4 bases, leaving 12 bases between the germline ends. The CDR3 extends over 14 amino acids. In DNA form, the CDR3 reads TGTGCCAGCAGTTTTGGTCAGGAGTCAGAGACCCAGTACTTC. Its translation is CASSFGQESETQYF.

This clonotype was detected a few times. The CDR3 protein is CASSSPTTNEKLFF. The CDR3, as DNA: TGTGCCAGCAGTTCGCCCACAACTAATGAAAAACTGTTTTTT. The chain uses TRBV5-4 and TRBJ1-4; D not resolved. The V gene lost 5 bases and the J gene lost 0 bases, with 8 bases spanning the gap. The CDR3 contains 14 residues. Germline CDR1 is SGHNT and CDR2 is YYREEE (reference sequence).

This clonotype has a handful of counts. J is TRBJ1-2 and V is TRBV9, with TRBD1 matching 7 bases. The V gene end was trimmed by 2 bases and the J gene end by 1 base; junction bases not matched to a gene: 5. This CDR3 has 15 residues. Per germline, CDR1 SGDLS and CDR2 YYNGEE. The CDR3 reads CASSVADRINYGYTF. CDR3 sequence (DNA): TGTGCCAGCAGCGTCGCGGACAGGATTAACTATGGCTACACCTTC.

This chain joins TRBV9 and TRBJ2-3; 11 positions match TRBD2. With 0 bases clipped from V and 5 bases from J, the junction kept 5 bases outside the gene matches. The CDR3 covers 16 residues. Germline CDR1 reads SGDLS; CDR2 reads YYNGEE. The CDR3 DNA reads as TGTGCCAGCAGCGTAGTAGCGGGGGGGACAGGAGATACGCAGTATTTT. Residues: CASSVVAGGTGDTQYF.

V is TRBV28 and J is TRBJ1-5, with TRBD1 as a possible D gene (6 bases). This CDR3 is 15 amino acids long. Germline CDR1 MDHEN, CDR2 SYDVKM. Trimming stripped 5 bases from V and 3 bases from J, with 14 bases between. The CDR3 region is CASSVLDSANQPQHF. The DNA of the CDR3 is TGTGCCAGCAGTGTACTGGACAGCGCCAATCAGCCCCAGCATTTT.

The chain has TRBV3-1 and TRBJ2-3; 10 nucleotides line up with TRBD1. The CDR3 extends over 17 amino acids. Per the germline V gene, CDR1 is LGHDT and CDR2 is YNNKEL (reference sequence). The junction had 12 bases not matched to a gene; V was cut back by 6 bases and J by 3 bases. CDR3 sequence (DNA): TGTGCCAGCAGTCCAGCCCCCGGGACAGGGGAGACAGATACGCAGTATTTT. It encodes CASSPAPGTGETDTQYF.

V and J are TRBV6-5 and TRBJ1-2, with a weak D call TRBD1 (5 bases). CDR3 length: 15 amino acids. Germline V CDR1 and CDR2: MNHEY, SVGAGI. Trimming stripped 3 bases from V and 4 bases from J, with 15 bases between. The CDR3 is CASSYHRKAPYGYTF. CDR3 DNA sequence: TGTGCCAGCAGTTATCACAGGAAGGCTCCCTATGGCTACACCTTC.

This clonotype showed up just a few times. The rearrangement joins TRBV7-9 to TRBJ1-2; weak D call: TRBD1 (5 bases). The V and J ends lost 5 bases and 7 bases respectively, with 17 bases between them. Per germline, CDR1 SEHNR and CDR2 FQNEAQ (reference sequence). CDR3 length equals 14 residues. The CDR3, as DNA: TGTGCCAGCAGCATACCGTGGACAACCTCTGGCTACACCTTC. Translating gives CASSIPWTTSGYTF.

This chain's CDR3 is CAISKTGKDEAFF. The DNA of the CDR3 is TGTGCCATCAGCAAAACAGGGAAGGATGAAGCTTTCTTT. The chain combines TRBV10-3 with TRBJ1-1, with a weak D call TRBD1 (6 bases). V gave up 6 bases and J gave up 7 bases, with 15 bases separating them. The CDR3 length is 13 residues. Germline values: CDR1 ENHRY, CDR2 SYGVKD.

The rearrangement links TRBV28 to TRBJ2-1; D ambiguous. Germline lookup yields CDR1 MDHEN and CDR2 SYDVKM. V was pared by 5 bases and J by 2 bases, with 13 bases between. This CDR3 has 15 residues. The CDR3 coding sequence is TGTGCCAGCAGTGTGGGCCCTGGCCCCTACAATGAGCAGTTCTTC. Residues: CASSVGPGPYNEQFF.

V is TRBV7-9 and J is TRBJ2-2; D is perhaps TRBD2 (6 bases). Germline V lookup: CDR1 SEHNR, CDR2 FQNEAQ (reference sequence). The ends were cut back, 7 bases at V and 9 bases at J, with 15 bases in the middle. The CDR3 covers 13 residues. CDR3 in amino acids: CASKASAVRELFF. For the CDR3, the DNA is TGTGCCAGCAAGGCTAGCGCTGTACGGGAGCTGTTTTTT. The complete variable domain, with remaining parts taken from reference TRBV7-9 and TRBJ2-2, reads DTGVSQNPRHKITKRGQNVTFRCDPISEHNRLYWYRQTLGQGPEFLTYFQNEAQLEKSRLLSDRFSAERPKGSFSTLEIQRTEQGDSAMYLCASKASAVRELFFGEGSRLTVL.

This clonotype was detected a few times. DNA for the CDR3: TGTGCCAGCAGCCCCCCTGGTGGGGGTTCCTACGAGCAGTACTTC. Translation: CASSPPGGGSYEQYF. The genes are TRBV7-6 and TRBJ2-7; TRBD1 or TRBD2 may be the D gene (5 bases each). Germline lookup yields CDR1 SGHVS and CDR2 FNYEAQ. V lost 5 bases to trimming and J lost 1 base, with 15 bases between them. This CDR3 spans 15 amino acids. Complete variable domain (other parts from reference TRBV7-6 and TRBJ2-7): GAGVSQSPRYKVTKRGQDVALRCDPISGHVSLYWYRQALGQGPEFLTYFNYEAQQDKSGLPNDRFSAERPEGSISTLTIQRTEQRDSAMYRCASSPPGGGSYEQYFGPGTRLTVT.

The V and J genes are TRBV6-2 or TRBV6-3 and TRBJ2-7, with D unresolved. In germline, CDR1 is MNHEY, CDR2 SVGEGT. Trimming left V 0 bases short and J 6 bases short, with 12 bases between. The CDR3 extends over 14 amino acids. The CDR3 nucleotides are TGTGCCAGCAGTTACTCGAGCACTATAGGCGAGCAGTACGTC. The encoded protein is CASSYSSTIGEQYV.

V and J are TRBV2 and TRBJ1-2, with 8 bases that match TRBD1. Germline lookup yields CDR1 SNHLY and CDR2 FYNNEI. The CDR3 spans 15 residues. The V gene end was trimmed by 4 bases and the J gene end by 4 bases; junction bases not matched to a gene: 8. The CDR3 DNA sequence: TGTGCCAGCAGTGCCCACAGGGGGAGACCCTATGGCTACACCTTC. Amino acid sequence: CASSAHRGRPYGYTF.

This clonotype appeared a few times. This CDR3 reads CATSAGDGYTF. Written as DNA, the CDR3 is TGTGCCACCAGTGCAGGCGATGGCTACACCTTC. The V gene is TRBV24-1, the J gene TRBJ1-2; D not certain. Germline V CDR1 and CDR2: KGHDR, SFDVKD. The CDR3 is 11 residues long. V was cut by 5 bases and J by 6 bases, with 6 bases left in between.

V usage is TRBV6-2 or TRBV6-3 and J usage is TRBJ1-1; TRBD1 matches 7 bases. The CDR3 has 14 residues. V gave up 0 bases and J gave up 5 bases; unmatched junction bases: 3. Germline CDR1 and CDR2: MNHEY and SVGEGT. CDR3 in amino acids: CASSYSTGWTEAFF. CDR3 in DNA: TGTGCCAGCAGTTACTCGACAGGGTGGACTGAAGCTTTCTTT.

The chain uses TRBV7-9 and TRBJ2-3; D is perhaps TRBD2 (5 bases). The CDR3 is made up of 18 amino acids. Per the germline V gene, CDR1 is SEHNR and CDR2 is FQNEAQ (reference sequence). Trimming shortened V by 1 base and J by 2 bases, and 19 bases separated the two germline ends. The CDR3: CASSLEPSLVHITDTQYF. As DNA, the CDR3 is TGTGCCAGCAGCTTAGAGCCTAGCCTAGTCCACATCACAGATACGCAGTATTTT.